One and the same sample provided the 19 T cell receptor beta chains below, sequenced in a study of Ad26.COV2.S vaccination and SARS-CoV-2 variants. The protocol was immunoSEQ multiplex PCR, while the TCRdb copy is restricted to in-frame clones and leaves out a portion. The repertoire includes hundreds of thousands of clones, more than 80% of them detected once, and 9% to 15% sits in the top ten. Treatment of the sample: around 19 received Ad26.COV2.S at low or high dose, single or two shots; about five received placebo; per-sample allocation not given. Following the first vaccine or placebo injection, samples were taken on day 63. Sequences were derived from peripheral blood, sampled in a trial of Ad26.COV2.S vaccine versus placebo. Every receptor here comes from a person aged 18-60 years who received the Ad26.COV2.S COVID-19 vaccine or a placebo.

Notes on this clone: One end of the junction fails to match germline, which may point to a read error. This sequence joins TRBV20-1 and TRBJ2-1, with TRBD2 matching 7 bases. This CDR3 comprises 10 residues. Germline V gene lookup returns CDR1 DFQATT and CDR2 SNEGSKA (reference sequence). This CDR3 reads CSASARELFF. The CDR3 DNA sequence: TGCAGTGCTAGTGCGCGGGAGCTGTTCTTC.

The V gene is TRBV9, the J gene TRBJ2-3; D is uncertain. V lost 6 bases and J lost 0, with 17 bases in between. Germline CDR1 reads SGDLS; CDR2 reads YYNGEE. CDR3 size: 16 residues. The CDR3 reads CASNPLVTKSTDTQYF. CDR3 nucleotide sequence: TGTGCCAGCAATCCCTTGGTGACAAAAAGCACAGATACGCAGTATTTT.

The CDR3 sequence is CASSQDPGLAAYEQYF. The CDR3 DNA sequence: TGCGCCAGCAGCCAAGACCCGGGACTAGCGGCCTACGAGCAGTACTTC. This chain links TRBV4-1 with TRBJ2-7; 11 bases are a match to TRBD2. The V gene's germline CDR1 is MGHRA and CDR2 YSYEKL. The CDR3 totals 16 residues. V shed 0 bases and J 2 bases; nucleotides not matched to a gene: 3.

The rearrangement joins TRBV6-2 or TRBV6-3 to TRBJ1-5; 7 bases line up with TRBD1. The germline V gene has CDR1 MNHEY and CDR2 SVGEGT. The CDR3 loop spans 13 amino acids. V lost 4 bases to trimming and J lost 6 bases; unmatched junction nucleotides: 3. The CDR3 DNA reads as TGTGCCAGCAGTTTAACAGGGGCTCAGCCCCAGCATTTT. Protein product: CASSLTGAQPQHF.

The chain employs TRBV5-1 and TRBJ1-4; 9 nucleotides line up with TRBD1. The trim removed 4 bases at V and 8 bases at J, leaving 12 bases unmatched. In germline, CDR1 is SGHRS, CDR2 YFSETQ. CDR3 length: 16 residues. CDR3 residues: CASSRVPGQGGEKLFF. CDR3 in DNA: TGCGCCAGCAGCCGTGTTCCGGGACAGGGAGGCGAAAAACTGTTTTTT. The full variable domain, in which reference TRBV5-1 and TRBJ1-4 provide the parts outside the CDR3, is KAGVTQTPRYLIKTRGQQVTLSCSPISGHRSVSWYQQTPGQGLQFLFEYFSETQRNKGNFPGRFSGRQFSNSRSEMNVSTLELGDSALYLCASSRVPGQGGEKLFFGSGTQLSVL.

This chain joins TRBV20-1 and TRBJ2-7, with D tentatively TRBD2 (6 bases). CDR1 and CDR2 (germline): DFQATT, SNEGSKA (reference sequence). Trimming left V 3 bases short and J 1 base short, with 22 bases between. This CDR3 spans 17 amino acids. The CDR3 DNA reads TGCAGTGCTAGTCTTTTGAGTAACGGGAGTTGGTCCTACGAGCAGTACTTC. Protein: CSASLLSNGSWSYEQYF.

This chain links TRBV3-1 (or the pseudogene TRBV3-2) with TRBJ2-7; 8 bases line up with TRBD1. With 5 bases clipped from V and 2 bases from J, the junction kept 5 bases outside the gene matches. Germline V lookup: CDR1 LGHDT, CDR2 YNNKEL (reference sequence). This CDR3 spans 14 amino acids. The DNA for the CDR3 is TGTGCCAGCAGCTTCGGACAGGGAACCTACGAGCAGTACTTC. It encodes CASSFGQGTYEQYF.

This clone was counted a single time. The J gene is TRBJ2-7, the V gene TRBV27, with 8 bases matching TRBD2. The DNA end is more similar to TRBJ2-1, so the J call may be wrong. The CDR3 loop spans 18 amino acids. Germline CDR1 reads MNHEY; CDR2 reads SMNVEV (reference sequence). The CDR3 nucleotides are TGTGCCAGCAGTCAAAGACTAGCGTTCACTAACTCCTACAATGAGCAGTTCTTC. It codes for CASSQRLAFTNSYNEQFF.

This clone has just a few counts. V and J are TRBV1 and TRBJ2-1. TRBV1 is tagged as a pseudogene. The CDR3 extends over 16 amino acids. DNA of the CDR3: TGCACCAGCAGCCAAGATAGGGGGAGGCGCTACAATGAGCAGTTCTTC. This translates into CTSSQDRGRRYNEQFF.

The chain couples TRBV4-1 to TRBJ2-1; D may correspond to TRBD1 or TRBD2 (5 bases each). CDR1 is MGHRA, CDR2 YSYEKL, per germline. This CDR3 comprises 15 residues. Trimming pared 0 bases from V and 6 bases from J, leaving 12 bases between. The CDR3 protein is CASSQDLGESNEQFF. The CDR3 nucleotides are TGCGCCAGCAGCCAAGATCTGGGGGAAAGCAATGAGCAGTTCTTC.

The chain is built from TRBV28 and TRBJ1-5; TRBD1 matches at 9 bases. CDR3 length: 23 amino acids. V gave up 4 bases and J gave up 0 bases; unmatched junction bases: 25. Germline CDR1 is MDHEN and CDR2 is SYDVKM. CDR3 in DNA: TGTGCCAGCAGTTCACTTTTTGAACTAACAGGGGGCTGGGGTGGAGATAGCAATCAGCCCCAGCATTTT. Protein: CASSSLFELTGGWGGDSNQPQHF.

The V and J genes are TRBV28 and TRBJ2-1; TRBD2 matches at 8 bases. With V trimmed by 4 bases and J by 10 bases, 12 bases remained unmatched. The CDR3 loop spans 15 amino acids. The germline CDR1 and CDR2 sequences are MDHEN and SYDVKM. The CDR3 here is CASSSDGAGGREQFF. CDR3 DNA sequence: TGTGCCAGCAGTTCCGACGGGGCGGGAGGTCGGGAGCAGTTCTTC.

This clone was detected once. The chain is built from TRBV5-1 and TRBJ2-1; TRBD2 matches 14 bases. V dropped 4 bases and J dropped 8; count of bases not matched to a gene: 5. The CDR3 runs 15 residues. Germline CDR1 SGHRS, CDR2 YFSETQ. For the CDR3, the DNA is TGCGCCAGCAGCGTGGGACTAGCGGGAGTATATGAGCAGTTCTTC. Protein sequence: CASSVGLAGVYEQFF.

The V gene is TRBV7-8, the J gene TRBJ2-7, with TRBD2 matching over 14 bases. J gave up 7 bases and V 4 bases, and 12 bases lay outside the gene matches. The CDR3 totals 17 residues. Germline CDR1 is SGHVS and CDR2 is FQNEAQ. This CDR3 is CASSSQPGTSGSREQYF. CDR3 in DNA: TGTGCCAGCAGCTCACAGCCTGGGACTAGCGGGAGCAGAGAGCAGTACTTC.

V and J are TRBV6-5 and TRBJ2-7, with 10 bases identical to TRBD1. Losses at the gene ends were 2 bases for V and 6 bases for J; bases not matched to a gene: 10. The germline V gene encodes CDR1 MNHEY and CDR2 SVGAGI. This CDR3 is built from 16 residues. The CDR3 here is CASSYPGGQGWSEQYF. The CDR3 nucleotides are TGTGCCAGCAGTTACCCTGGGGGACAGGGGTGGAGCGAGCAGTACTTC.

The V and J genes are TRBV3-1 (or the pseudogene TRBV3-2) and TRBJ2-7; D perhaps matches TRBD2 (6 bases). Germline loops: CDR1 LGHDT, CDR2 YNNKEL (reference sequence). This CDR3 is 14 amino acids long. V was cut by 1 base and J by 0 bases, with 7 bases left in between. The CDR3 region is CASSQAGVSYEQYF. The CDR3 coding sequence is TGTGCCAGCAGCCAAGCGGGGGTCTCCTACGAGCAGTACTTC.

This clone was seen a single time. The chain uses TRBV29-1 and TRBJ2-7; the match to TRBD2 covers 9 bases. J gave up 6 bases and V 5 bases, and 5 bases lay outside the gene matches. Germline-derived CDR1 and CDR2 are SQVTM and ANQGSEA. The CDR3 is 12 residues long. The CDR3 is CSVPAGGGEQYF. As DNA, the CDR3 is TGCAGCGTTCCAGCGGGAGGTGGCGAGCAGTACTTC.

The chain is built from TRBV6-1 and TRBJ1-3; D unresolved. Germline loops: CDR1 MNHNS, CDR2 SASEGT. This CDR3 comprises 14 residues. Deletions cut 5 bases from V and 0 bases from J, with 8 bases between. CDR3 sequence reads: CASSSWLSGNTIYF. In DNA form, the CDR3 reads TGTGCCAGCAGTTCATGGCTCTCTGGAAACACCATATATTTT.

This rearrangement joins TRBV18 to TRBJ1-2; D is undetermined. Trimming pared 0 bases from V and 0 bases from J, leaving 14 bases between. The CDR3 spans 17 residues. CDR1 is KGHSH and CDR2 is LQKENI in the germline V gene. The CDR3, as DNA: TGTGCCAGCTCACCACCGAATCTGGTGGCGGCTAACTATGGCTACACCTTC. Its protein product is CASSPPNLVAANYGYTF.